The sequence of this T cell receptor beta chain was determined in a study of identical twins. TCRdb re-analysed the 5' RACE reads in MiXCR, keeping a single row per CDR3 protein. In the table there are roughly 200,000 distinct CDR3 sequences, more than 15% of which are singletons. The CDR3 spans 14 residues. The V end was cut by 2 bases, the J end by 5 bases, with 13 bases between. Germline V lookup: CDR1 SEHNR, CDR2 FQNEAQ (reference sequence). Separately, the same data were catalogued under a study of T cells expressing NK-cell markers. That report notes: Underlying the TCR beta repertoires were sorted CD3+CD56+NKG2C+, CD3+CD56+NKG2C- and CD3+CD56-NKG2C+ T cells. Of the CD8+ T cell pool in over 5 donors, roughly 1.0-8% was accounted for by dominant NKG2C+ clonotypes.

The sequence derives from a woman aged 18-30 years in good health. V usage is TRBV7-9 and J usage is TRBJ2-7; no clear D gene. The sample was CD8+ T cells sorted from blood. The CDR3 region is CASSLIPEWDEQYF. CDR3 nucleotide sequence: TGTGCCAGCAGCTTAATTCCCGAGTGGGACGAGCAGTACTTC.